This is a list of T cell receptor beta chains from one sample in a study of identical twins. In TCRdb, the 5' RACE reads were re-called with MiXCR into one record per CDR3 protein. Altogether under 900,000 distinct CDR3 sequences are present, roughly 18% being singletons, with the ten largest covering 13%. These data also featured in a second study, about T cells expressing NK-cell markers.

The sequenced sample was PBMCs. These TCRs come from a woman aged 18-35 years in good health. CDR3s include the opening cysteine and the closing phenylalanine or tryptophan. A D gene is named only where the DNA matches it firmly. Size is omitted from some rows. Given values are once, few, many or a class for expanded clones.

TGTGCCAGCAGCCAACTCGCGGCTCAAGAGACCCAGTACTTC | CASSQLAAQETQYF | . | TRBJ2-5 | TRBV14 | .
TGCACAACGTATTGGGCCGGGGAGCTGTTTTTT | CTTYWAGELFF | . | TRBJ2-2 | TRBV29-1 | .
TGTGCCAGCAGTGGCGGGGGGGCGGTGAGCACTGAAGCTTTCTTT | CASSGGGAVSTEAFF | . | TRBJ1-1 | TRBV12-3/TRBV12-4 | few
TGTGCCAGCAGCTTAGACGGGCCTAACTACAATGAGCAGTTCTTC | CASSLDGPNYNEQFF | . | TRBJ2-1 | TRBV7-2 | .
TGCAGTGCTAGGTTGGACACCGGAGCCAAAAACATTCAGTACTTC | CSARLDTGAKNIQYF | . | TRBJ2-4 | TRBV20-1 | few
TGTGCCAGCAGCGTCGCCGGGACTAACCAAGAGACCCAGTACTTC | CASSVAGTNQETQYF | TRBD2 | TRBJ2-5 | TRBV7-8 | few
TGTGCCTCTAAGCGGGAGGACTACGAGCAGTACTTC | CASKREDYEQYF | TRBD2 | TRBJ2-7 | TRBV10-3 | few
TGTGCCAGCAGCTTTACAGGGCTGGAGTCCTACGAGCAGTACTTC | CASSFTGLESYEQYF | . | TRBJ2-7 | TRBV11-2 | few
TGCAGCGTTGGGGCGGGGGGGGACTCCTACGAGCAGTACTTC | CSVGAGGDSYEQYF | TRBD2 | TRBJ2-7 | TRBV29-1 | few
TGTGCCAGCAGCTTTGGCAGGGTTGGCACCGGGGAGCTGTTTTTT | CASSFGRVGTGELFF | . | TRBJ2-2 | TRBV11-3 | .
TGTGCCAGCAGTGAATTGGCGGGGGGGCAGTTCGTCGGGGAGCTGTTTTTT | CASSELAGGQFVGELFF | TRBD2 | TRBJ2-2 | TRBV25-1 | .
TGTGCCAGCAGTTTACCTATGCCGGGACAGAAAACAGATACGCAGTATTTT | CASSLPMPGQKTDTQYF | TRBD1 | TRBJ2-3 | TRBV12-3/TRBV12-4 | .
TGTGCCAGCAGCATAGACGCTAGCGGCACCGGGGAGCTGTTTTTT | CASSIDASGTGELFF | TRBD2 | TRBJ2-2 | TRBV5-5 | .
TGCGCCAGCAGCCGAGTAGCGGGTAGCCCAGATACGCAGTATTTT | CASSRVAGSPDTQYF | TRBD2 | TRBJ2-3 | TRBV4-3 | .
TGTGCCAGCAGCTTAGTCGGCAGGGCGTCCTACGAGCAGTACTTC | CASSLVGRASYEQYF | . | TRBJ2-7 | TRBV7-9 | .
TGTGCCATCAGTGAGTCGGTGATGAATACGCAGTATTTT | CAISESVMNTQYF | . | TRBJ2-3 | TRBV10-3 | .
TGTGCCTGGTCCAGGACAGGGGGTCCAGGACGGTTCTTC | CAWSRTGGPGRFF | TRBD1 | TRBJ2-1 | TRBV30 | .
TGTGCCAGTAGTGCAGATTATTCCGGGGAGCTGTTTTTT | CASSADYSGELFF | . | TRBJ2-2 | TRBV19 | .
TGCAGTGCCACGGACAGGGACACTGAAGCTTTCTTT | CSATDRDTEAFF | TRBD1 | TRBJ1-1 | TRBV20-1 | .
TGTGCCAGCAGCGGACTAGCGGGGGCCAGCAATGAGCAGTTCTTC | CASSGLAGASNEQFF | TRBD2 | TRBJ2-1 | TRBV6-1 | few
TGTGCCAGCAGTGAAGCGATCGGGAGTGAGCAGTTCTTC | CASSEAIGSEQFF | . | TRBJ2-1 | TRBV2 | .
TGTGCCAGCAGCTTTGAAGGGCGGGCACAGGGGGCGAGGGGCTACACCTTC | CASSFEGRAQGARGYTF | TRBD1 | TRBJ1-2 | TRBV5-5 | many
TGTGCCAGCAGTTCGCGGGGCGGGAGGGAAAACTATGGCTACACCTTC | CASSSRGGRENYGYTF | . | TRBJ1-2 | TRBV6-5 | few
TGCGCCAGCAGCTCCCCTGTAAGCCATTCCCGCGGGGATACGCAGTATTTT | CASSSPVSHSRGDTQYF | . | TRBJ2-3 | TRBV5-1 | .
TGTGCCAGCACCGTGGGGATCGCCTACGAGCAGTACTTC | CASTVGIAYEQYF | . | TRBJ2-7 | TRBV12-3/TRBV12-4 | .
TGTGCCAGCAGTTCCCCCCTCTCGAGGGAAAAACTGTTTTTT | CASSSPLSREKLFF | . | TRBJ1-4 | TRBV12-3/TRBV12-4 | .
TGTGCCATCAGTGAGGCTGGACTAGCGGCAACTGAGCAGTTCTTC | CAISEAGLAATEQFF | TRBD2 | TRBJ2-1 | TRBV10-3 | few
TGTGCCAGCAGTTTAGGGGCAGAGGACGAGCAGTACTTC | CASSLGAEDEQYF | . | TRBJ2-7 | TRBV12-3/TRBV12-4 | few
TGTGCCAGCAGATCGTCACTAGCGGGATGGAACACCGGGGAGCTGTTTTTT | CASRSSLAGWNTGELFF | TRBD2 | TRBJ2-2 | TRBV6-1 | .
TGTGCCATCGCGGGGGGCCAAGAGACCCAGTACTTC | CAIAGGQETQYF | TRBD2 | TRBJ2-5 | TRBV10-3 | .
TGCAGTGCTAGAGATGTCGCCGGGGGGAACACTGAAGCTTTCTTT | CSARDVAGGNTEAFF | . | TRBJ1-1 | TRBV20-1 | few
TGTGCCAGCAGCTCGGTGGGGACTGAAGCTTTCTTT | CASSSVGTEAFF | . | TRBJ1-1 | TRBV7-9 | many
TGTGCCAGCGGGTCCAGGGTAAACACCGGGGAGCTGTTTTTT | CASGSRVNTGELFF | . | TRBJ2-2 | TRBV2 | few
TGCGCCAGCAGAACGGAGAACACTGAAGCTTTCTTT | CASRTENTEAFF | . | TRBJ1-1 | TRBV5-1 | few
TGTGCCAGTGGACGGGGAACAGCGGTCACAGATACGCAGTATTTT | CASGRGTAVTDTQYF | . | TRBJ2-3 | TRBV12-3/TRBV12-4 | many
TGTGCCAGCAGCTTAGGTATCGGGCCATCCTACGAGCAGTACTTC | CASSLGIGPSYEQYF | . | TRBJ2-7 | TRBV11-2 | .
TGCGCCAGCAGCCAAGGGACAGGGGGGCCCAATGAGCAGTTCTTC | CASSQGTGGPNEQFF | TRBD1 | TRBJ2-1 | TRBV4-1 | .
TGTGCCAGCAGCCCGGGGGCAGCCGAGGGCCAGCCCCAGCATTTT | CASSPGAAEGQPQHF | . | TRBJ1-5 | TRBV12-3/TRBV12-4 | few
TGTGCCAGCAGTTTAAACAGTTACAATGAGCAGTTCTTC | CASSLNSYNEQFF | . | TRBJ2-1 | TRBV6-2/TRBV6-3 | many
TGTGCCACCAGCGGGAGGGGGACAGCAGTTAATGAGCAGTTCTTC | CATSGRGTAVNEQFF | . | TRBJ2-1 | TRBV24-1 | .
TGCAGTGCTAGATCACAGTGGGTGGGGGGCTACACCTTC | CSARSQWVGGYTF | . | TRBJ1-2 | TRBV20-1 | .
TGTGCCAGCACCCGTTACAGCTCCTACGAGCAGTACTTC | CASTRYSSYEQYF | . | TRBJ2-7 | TRBV7-8 | .
TGTGCCAGCAGTCCAAGGCGTCGGGACCAGGGCTACGAGCAGTACTTC | CASSPRRRDQGYEQYF | . | TRBJ2-7 | TRBV12-3/TRBV12-4 | few
TGTGCCAGCAGTTTTTCGGAATATGGCTACACCTTC | CASSFSEYGYTF | . | TRBJ1-2 | TRBV12-3/TRBV12-4 | many
TGTGCCAGCCGGGGGACACCTAACACTGAAGCTTTCTTT | CASRGTPNTEAFF | . | TRBJ1-1 | TRBV7-9 | .
TGCAGTGCTAGAGATTTGGGCGGCGCCTCCTACGAGCAGTACTTC | CSARDLGGASYEQYF | . | TRBJ2-7 | TRBV20-1 | .
TGCAGTGCTAGATCGCACAGGTCGGCCAAAAACATTCAGTACTTC | CSARSHRSAKNIQYF | . | TRBJ2-4 | TRBV20-1 | .
TGTGCCAGCAGCGTAGTTCCGGGGGCCGGGGAGCTGTTTTTT | CASSVVPGAGELFF | . | TRBJ2-2 | TRBV9 | few
TGCAGTGGTACACGAGGGGGGAACACTGAAGCTTTCTTT | CSGTRGGNTEAFF | . | TRBJ1-1 | TRBV20-1 | .
TGTGCCAGCAGCTTTCCGGGACTAGTGTACGAGCAGTACTTC | CASSFPGLVYEQYF | TRBD2 | TRBJ2-7 | TRBV5-6 | few
TGTGCCAGCAGCCCGCGGGGGCAGGGACATTCACCCCTCCACTTT | CASSPRGQGHSPLHF | . | TRBJ1-6 | TRBV13 | few
TGCAGTGCTAGAGAGCAGGGGACAGAAGCACCCCTCCACTTT | CSAREQGTEAPLHF | TRBD1 | TRBJ1-6 | TRBV20-1 | few
TGCAGTGCCCAGACCCCGGGACAGGGGAAGGCAGATACGCAGTATTTT | CSAQTPGQGKADTQYF | TRBD1 | TRBJ2-3 | TRBV20-1 | .